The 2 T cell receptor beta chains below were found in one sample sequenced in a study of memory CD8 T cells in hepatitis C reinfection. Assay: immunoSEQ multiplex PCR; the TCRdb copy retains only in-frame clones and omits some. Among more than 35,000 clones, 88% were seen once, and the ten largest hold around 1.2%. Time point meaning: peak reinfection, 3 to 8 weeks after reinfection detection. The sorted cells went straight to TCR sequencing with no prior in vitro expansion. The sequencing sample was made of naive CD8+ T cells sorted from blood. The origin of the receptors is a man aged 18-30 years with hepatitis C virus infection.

CDR3 coding DNA: TGTGCCAGTAGTATAGTCGCAGCGGGACTATACAATGAGCAGTTCTTC. Translation: CASSIVAAGLYNEQFF. The rearrangement joins TRBV19 to TRBJ2-1; TRBD2 matches at 7 bases. CDR1 and CDR2 (germline): LNHDA, SQIVND (reference sequence). After removal of 1 base from V and 4 bases from J, the junction contained 7 bases not matched to a gene. The CDR3 is made up of 16 amino acids.

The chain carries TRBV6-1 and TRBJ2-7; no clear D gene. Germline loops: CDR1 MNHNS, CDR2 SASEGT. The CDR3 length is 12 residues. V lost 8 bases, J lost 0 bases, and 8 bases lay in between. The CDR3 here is CASGPSSYEQYV. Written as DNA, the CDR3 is TGTGCCAGCGGGCCTAGCTCCTACGAGCAGTACGTC.